Listed below are T cell receptor beta chains from one sample, sequenced in a study of blood T cell repertoires in COVID-19. Produced via immunoSEQ multiplex PCR; TCRdb's table is partial and in-frame only. The data contain 130,000 to 150,000 clones, roughly 80% of them singletons. Sequencing used peripheral blood. All receptors come from a human donor in a cohort sampled during active COVID-19. Both conserved end residues are part of each CDR3. A D gene is named only where the DNA matches it firmly. The size entry is marked missing in some rows and otherwise reads once, few, many or a size class.

D	size	V	J	DNA	CDR3
-	-	TRBV6-5	TRBJ2-5	TGTGCCAGCAGTTTTGGTCGCGGGGAGACCCAGTACTTC	CASSFGRGETQYF
-	-	TRBV2	TRBJ2-5	TGTGCCAGCAGTGATTCAGCGCGGGGGCCGGGAGAGACCCAGTACTTC	CASSDSARGPGETQYF
-	-	TRBV5-4	TRBJ1-1	TGTGCCAGCAGCCCCGGACACCCCACTGAAGCTTTCTTT	CASSPGHPTEAFF
TRBD1	-	TRBV6-1	TRBJ1-2	TGTGCCAGCAGTGAGAGACAGGGTTCCATCGATTACACCTTC	CASSERQGSIDYTF
-	-	TRBV19	TRBJ1-1	TGTGCCAGTAGTCAGCCTGAGGTTCCCCACACTGAAGCTTTCTTT	CASSQPEVPHTEAFF
-	once	TRBV5-6	TRBJ2-3	TGTGCCAGCAGCCCGGACGGGGGTACGCAGTATTTT	CASSPDGGTQYF
-	-	TRBV30	TRBJ2-1	TGTGCCTGGAGTGTACCCCTAAGGGGGCAGTTCTTC	CAWSVPLRGQFF
-	-	TRBV24-1	TRBJ2-3	TGTGCCACTGCAGCCTCAGGGGATACGCAGTATTTT	CATAASGDTQYF
-	-	TRBV3-1/TRBV3-2	TRBJ1-6	TGTGCCAGCAGCCATTTGAGTACCCTCCACTTT	CASSHLSTLHF
TRBD2	few	TRBV28	TRBJ2-1	TGTGCCAGCTCCGGACTAGTCATACATGAGCAGTTCTTC	CASSGLVIHEQFF
-	-	TRBV3-1/TRBV3-2	TRBJ2-3	TGTGCCAGCAGCCAAGGAACAGGACGAAATACGCAGTATTTT	CASSQGTGRNTQYF
TRBD2	-	TRBV4-1	TRBJ2-1	TGCGCCAGCAGCCAAGTTGGGGCCCTAGCGGGGACCACCTCCTACAATGAGCAGTTCTTC	CASSQVGALAGTTSYNEQFF
-	once	TRBV9	TRBJ1-5	TGTGCCAGCAGCCCCCTCCGGACAGCCCTATCAAATCAGCCCCAGCATTTT	CASSPLRTALSNQPQHF
TRBD1	-	TRBV28	TRBJ1-5	TGTGCCAGCAGTTCCAAGGGAGGACAGGTGGGTCAGCCCCAGCATTTT	CASSSKGGQVGQPQHF
-	-	TRBV6-1	TRBJ1-1	TGTGCCAGCAGTGAATTCACGGAGGGTGAAGCTTTCTTT	CASSEFTEGEAFF
TRBD2	-	TRBV4-1	TRBJ2-2	TGCGCCAGCAGCCAAGTAATGTTAGCGGGGAGCGGGGAGCTGTTTTTT	CASSQVMLAGSGELFF
TRBD1	-	TRBV10-3	TRBJ1-2	TGTGCCATCAAAGGGACAGGGGAACACTATGGCTACACCTTC	CAIKGTGEHYGYTF
TRBD1	-	TRBV5-5	TRBJ1-1	TGTGCCAGCAGCTCTTTTACAGGGGGAGGCACTGAAGCTTTCTTT	CASSSFTGGGTEAFF
TRBD2	-	TRBV5-6	TRBJ2-5	TGTGCCAGCAGCTTGGACTCTAGCGGGGAGACCCAGTACTTC	CASSLDSSGETQYF
TRBD2	-	TRBV28	TRBJ2-7	TGTGCCAGCAGTCTACCCGGCCGGGGGGGCCCCTACGAGCAGTACTTC	CASSLPGRGGPYEQYF
TRBD2	-	TRBV2	TRBJ2-1	TGTGCCAGCTCACCGGATTTTAGCGGGAGAGGGGATGAGCAGTTCTTC	CASSPDFSGRGDEQFF
TRBD1	-	TRBV14	TRBJ2-1	TGTGCCAGCAGCCAAGTGGGGACAGGGGTCTGGAATGAGCAGTTCTTC	CASSQVGTGVWNEQFF
TRBD1	-	TRBV6-5	TRBJ1-2	TGTGCCAGCAAGGTGTCAGGGGGTGGCTATGGCTACACCTTC	CASKVSGGGYGYTF
TRBD2	-	TRBV25-1	TRBJ2-1	TGTGCCAGCACCCATAGCGGGAGCTCCTACAATGAGCAGTTCTTC	CASTHSGSSYNEQFF